The rows below give T cell receptor beta chains drawn from one sample of a study of blood T cell repertoires in COVID-19. The table came from immunoSEQ multiplex PCR; TCRdb's copy has only in-frame clones and leaves some out. The sample carries about 160,000 clones, about 81% recorded once. Sequencing used peripheral blood. All receptors derive from a human donor in a cohort sampled during active COVID-19. The CDR3 runs from the conserved cysteine through the conserved F or W. Each record gives: clone size, D gene, J gene, V gene, CDR3 DNA, CDR3 protein. D genes are given only for firm matches. Expanded clones are given a class, and other clones once, few, many or no size at all.

size: .; D: .; J: TRBJ1-2; V: TRBV19; DNA: TGTGCCAGTAGTCTCCGGACAGCTGGCTACACCTTC; CDR3: CASSLRTAGYTF
size: .; D: TRBD2; J: TRBJ2-1; V: TRBV11-2; DNA: TGTGCCAGCACAGTATTAGCGGGGGCGATTAGCTCCTACAATGAGCAGTTCTTC; CDR3: CASTVLAGAISSYNEQFF
size: many; D: .; J: TRBJ2-5; V: TRBV7-2; DNA: TGTGCCAGCAGCTTAGTAGCGTACAACCAAGAGACCCAGTACTTC; CDR3: CASSLVAYNQETQYF
size: .; D: .; J: TRBJ2-1; V: TRBV20-1; DNA: TGCAGTGCTAGACGGGAGTCTCAGCAGTTCTTC; CDR3: CSARRESQQFF
size: .; D: TRBD2; J: TRBJ2-1; V: TRBV7-9; DNA: TGTGCCAGCAGCACGACTAGCGGGAGCTCCTACAATGAGCAGTTCTTC; CDR3: CASSTTSGSSYNEQFF
size: .; D: .; J: TRBJ1-5; V: TRBV23-1; DNA: TGCGCCAGCAGTCGGGGACACTTTAGCAATCAGCCCCAGCATTTT; CDR3: CASSRGHFSNQPQHF
size: few; D: TRBD1; J: TRBJ2-5; V: TRBV11-3; DNA: TGTGCCAGCAGCCCGGGGACAGGGCGGCAAGAGACCCAGTACTTC; CDR3: CASSPGTGRQETQYF
size: .; D: .; J: TRBJ2-1; V: TRBV7-6; DNA: TGTGCCAGCAGCTTAGCGGGGGGCTACAATGAGCAGTTCTTC; CDR3: CASSLAGGYNEQFF
size: .; D: .; J: TRBJ1-6; V: TRBV5-1; DNA: TGCGCCAGCAACCTTGGGGGGGATTCACCCCTCCACTTT; CDR3: CASNLGGDSPLHF
size: .; D: .; J: TRBJ1-4; V: TRBV14; DNA: TGTGCCAGCAGCCAAGAGGAGAACAGGGTTGTTGAAAAACTGTTTTTT; CDR3: CASSQEENRVVEKLFF
size: .; D: TRBD2; J: TRBJ2-5; V: TRBV30; DNA: TGTGCCTGGGGGACTCTAGCGGCAATCCAAGAGACCCAGTACTTC; CDR3: CAWGTLAAIQETQYF
size: .; D: .; J: TRBJ2-7; V: TRBV6-6; DNA: TGTGCCAGCAGCTCCCAACAGGGGGGGATTTACGAGCAGTACTTC; CDR3: CASSSQQGGIYEQYF
size: once; D: TRBD1; J: TRBJ2-1; V: TRBV6-2/TRBV6-3; DNA: TGTGCCAGCAGTTACCAAACAGGGACAGGGGGCGTTATAATTGAGCAGTTCTTC; CDR3: CASSYQTGTGGVIIEQFF
size: .; D: TRBD2; J: TRBJ2-2; V: TRBV7-3; DNA: TGTGCCAGCAGCTTAAGTAGCGGGGTCTCCACCGGGGAGCTGTTTTTT; CDR3: CASSLSSGVSTGELFF
size: .; D: .; J: TRBJ1-2; V: TRBV6-5; DNA: TGTGCCAGCAGTTACAACAGGGCCAACTATGGCTACACCTTC; CDR3: CASSYNRANYGYTF
size: .; D: TRBD1; J: TRBJ1-2; V: TRBV27; DNA: TGTGCCAGCAGCGCGGGGTGGGGACAGGGGAACTATGGCTACACCTTC; CDR3: CASSAGWGQGNYGYTF
size: .; D: .; J: TRBJ2-4; V: TRBV7-2; DNA: TGTGCCAGCAGCTTAGTTGGTGGGAGTTTGATTCAGTACTTC; CDR3: CASSLVGGSLIQYF
size: .; D: TRBD1; J: TRBJ2-7; V: TRBV6-5; DNA: TGTGCCAGCATTGCGACAGGGACCTGGAAGCAGTACTTC; CDR3: CASIATGTWKQYF
size: many; D: TRBD2; J: TRBJ2-7; V: TRBV19; DNA: TGTGCCAGTAGTATACTAGCGGGAGGCCTCACCTACGAGCAGTACTTC; CDR3: CASSILAGGLTYEQYF
size: .; D: TRBD1; J: TRBJ1-1; V: TRBV4-3; DNA: TGCGCCAGCAGCCCGCAGATCGGGACAGAAATGATGAACACTGAAGCTTTCTTT; CDR3: CASSPQIGTEMMNTEAFF
size: .; D: .; J: TRBJ1-2; V: TRBV6-6; DNA: TGTGCCAGCAGTACCTCCGCGCGCTACACCTTC; CDR3: CASSTSARYTF
size: .; D: TRBD1; J: TRBJ1-2; V: TRBV15; DNA: TGTGCCACCACCAGAGGACAGGGGGCAGGCTATGGCTACACCTTC; CDR3: CATTRGQGAGYGYTF
size: .; D: .; J: TRBJ1-5; V: TRBV21-1; DNA: TGTGCCAGCAGCAAAGAGGGGTCTTCCTCAAATCAGCCCCAGCATTTT; CDR3: CASSKEGSSSNQPQHF
size: .; D: .; J: TRBJ2-7; V: TRBV6-5; DNA: TGTGCCAGCAGTCGGGACACTGCCTACGAGCAGTACTTC; CDR3: CASSRDTAYEQYF
size: .; D: TRBD2; J: TRBJ2-1; V: TRBV7-3; DNA: TGTGCCAGCAGCGAAGGACTAGCGGGAGTCTCTGAGCAGTTCTTC; CDR3: CASSEGLAGVSEQFF
size: .; D: .; J: TRBJ2-3; V: TRBV9; DNA: TGTGCCAGCAGCGTCGAGGACTGGGGAGGCACAGATACGCAGTATTTT; CDR3: CASSVEDWGGTDTQYF
size: .; D: .; J: TRBJ1-4; V: TRBV28; DNA: TGTGCCAGCAGTTTTGGGCAGGCTGAGGAAAAACTGTTTTTT; CDR3: CASSFGQAEEKLFF
size: .; D: TRBD1; J: TRBJ1-2; V: TRBV4-3; DNA: TGCGCCAGCAGCCAAGGGACAGGGAGTAAAGGCTACACCTTC; CDR3: CASSQGTGSKGYTF
size: .; D: TRBD1; J: TRBJ1-5; V: TRBV19; DNA: TGTGCCAGTAGTCCACCGGACAGGGGCAGCCAGCCCCAGCATTTT; CDR3: CASSPPDRGSQPQHF
size: .; D: .; J: TRBJ2-2; V: TRBV4-3; DNA: TGCGCCAGCAGCCAAGATAAGGCGGTACCCGGGGAGCTGTTTTTT; CDR3: CASSQDKAVPGELFF
size: .; D: .; J: TRBJ2-5; V: TRBV18; DNA: TGTGCCAGCTCACCACGACCCGGGGATGAGACCCAGTACTTC; CDR3: CASSPRPGDETQYF
size: .; D: .; J: TRBJ1-6; V: TRBV3-1/TRBV3-2; DNA: TGTGCCAGCAGCCAAGGGACAGAGAATTCACCCCTCCACTTT; CDR3: CASSQGTENSPLHF
size: .; D: .; J: TRBJ2-7; V: TRBV5-8; DNA: TGTGCCAGCAGCCGCCTGAGGAACGAGCAGTACTTC; CDR3: CASSRLRNEQYF
size: .; D: .; J: TRBJ2-1; V: TRBV6-5; DNA: TGTGCCAGCAGAAAGGAGGGGGGGCGCTACAATGAGCAGTTCTTC; CDR3: CASRKEGGRYNEQFF
size: many; D: .; J: TRBJ2-7; V: TRBV6-1; DNA: TGTGCCAGCAGTGAAGCCGACAGCTCCTACGAGCAGTACTTC; CDR3: CASSEADSSYEQYF
size: .; D: .; J: TRBJ1-1; V: TRBV4-3; DNA: TGCGCCAGCAGCCAAGATTTGAGGAACACTGAAGCTTTCTTT; CDR3: CASSQDLRNTEAFF
size: .; D: TRBD1; J: TRBJ1-2; V: TRBV18; DNA: TGTGCCAGCTCACCACAACAGGGGGCTAACTATGGCTACACCTTC; CDR3: CASSPQQGANYGYTF
size: .; D: TRBD2; J: TRBJ2-3; V: TRBV5-1; DNA: TGCGCCTGGAAGACTAGCGCCCGAGGAGATACGCAGTATTTT; CDR3: CAWKTSARGDTQYF
size: .; D: TRBD1; J: TRBJ2-7; V: TRBV7-3; DNA: TGTGCCAGCAGCCCCACAGGGGCTGGAGAGCAGTACTTC; CDR3: CASSPTGAGEQYF
size: .; D: TRBD2; J: TRBJ2-2; V: TRBV7-7; DNA: TGTGCCAGCAGCCGGGGACTAGATCTGAGTAACGGGGAGCTGTTTTTT; CDR3: CASSRGLDLSNGELFF
size: once; D: .; J: TRBJ2-2; V: TRBV9; DNA: TGTGCCAGCAGCGTAGAGTCCAGTGAGCTGTTTTTT; CDR3: CASSVESSELFF
size: .; D: TRBD1; J: TRBJ2-2; V: TRBV5-5; DNA: TGTGCCAGCAGTAGAACTCCGGGACAGGGGGTCACCGGGGAGCTGTTTTTT; CDR3: CASSRTPGQGVTGELFF
size: .; D: TRBD2; J: TRBJ2-3; V: TRBV7-2; DNA: TGTGCCAGCAGCTCACTAGCGGGAGGGTCAGATACGCAGTATTTT; CDR3: CASSSLAGGSDTQYF
size: .; D: TRBD2; J: TRBJ2-1; V: TRBV6-1; DNA: TGTGCCAGCAGTGAATTCCCCCTCTTAGCGGGAGGGCCAGAGAATGAGCAGTTCTTC; CDR3: CASSEFPLLAGGPENEQFF
size: .; D: .; J: TRBJ1-6; V: TRBV5-1; DNA: TGCGCCAGCAGCTTGGTAGCAGGGGAACATAATTCACCCCTCCACTTT; CDR3: CASSLVAGEHNSPLHF
size: few; D: TRBD1; J: TRBJ2-7; V: TRBV29-1; DNA: TGCAGCGTTGCGGGACAGGGGGCCTCCTACGAGCAGTACTTC; CDR3: CSVAGQGASYEQYF
size: .; D: .; J: TRBJ1-2; V: TRBV10-3; DNA: TGTGCCATCAGTGAGTCGAGAGACTATGGCTACACCTTC; CDR3: CAISESRDYGYTF
size: .; D: .; J: TRBJ2-4; V: TRBV6-5; DNA: TGTGCCAGCAGTCACTACCCAGAAACCAAAAACATTCAGTACTTC; CDR3: CASSHYPETKNIQYF
size: .; D: .; J: TRBJ1-1; V: TRBV5-6; DNA: TGTGCCAGCAGCCGGGTGGGCACTGAAGCTTTCTTT; CDR3: CASSRVGTEAFF
size: .; D: TRBD1; J: TRBJ2-7; V: TRBV4-1; DNA: TGCGCCAGCAGCCTTGGGCGGCAGGGGGCAACTTACGAGCAGTACTTC; CDR3: CASSLGRQGATYEQYF
size: .; D: TRBD1; J: TRBJ1-2; V: TRBV7-2; DNA: TGTGCCAGCAGCTCAACCAGGGGGGCTGGCTATGGCTACACCTTC; CDR3: CASSSTRGAGYGYTF
size: .; D: TRBD2; J: TRBJ2-3; V: TRBV5-5; DNA: TGTGCCAGCAGTTTAGGACTAGCGGGAGTTATAGATACGCAGTATTTT; CDR3: CASSLGLAGVIDTQYF
size: once; D: .; J: TRBJ2-6; V: TRBV15; DNA: TGTGCCACCAGCAGAGGCGGGACAGTACTCTCTGGGGCCAACGTCCTGACTTTC; CDR3: CATSRGGTVLSGANVLTF
size: .; D: TRBD1; J: TRBJ1-2; V: TRBV30; DNA: TGTGCCTGGAGTTGGTCCTTAAGGCAGGGGGAAGAGGGCTACACCTTC; CDR3: CAWSWSLRQGEEGYTF
size: .; D: .; J: TRBJ2-3; V: TRBV9; DNA: TGTGCCAGCAGCGAGATACTAGGGGCGGGGGCCACAGATACGCAGTATTTT; CDR3: CASSEILGAGATDTQYF